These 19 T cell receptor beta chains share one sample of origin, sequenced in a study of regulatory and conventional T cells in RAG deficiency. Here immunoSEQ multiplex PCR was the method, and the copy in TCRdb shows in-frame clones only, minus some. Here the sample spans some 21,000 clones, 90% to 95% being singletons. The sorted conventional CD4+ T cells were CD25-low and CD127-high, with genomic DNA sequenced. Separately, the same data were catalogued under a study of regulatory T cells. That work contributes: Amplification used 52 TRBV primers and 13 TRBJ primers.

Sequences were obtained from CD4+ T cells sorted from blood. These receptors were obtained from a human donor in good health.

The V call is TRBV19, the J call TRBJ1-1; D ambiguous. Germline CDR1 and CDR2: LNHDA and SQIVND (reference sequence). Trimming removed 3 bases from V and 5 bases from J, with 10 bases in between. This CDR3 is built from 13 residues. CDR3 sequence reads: CASSIPLATEAFF. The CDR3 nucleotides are TGTGCCAGTAGTATCCCTCTCGCAACTGAAGCTTTCTTT.

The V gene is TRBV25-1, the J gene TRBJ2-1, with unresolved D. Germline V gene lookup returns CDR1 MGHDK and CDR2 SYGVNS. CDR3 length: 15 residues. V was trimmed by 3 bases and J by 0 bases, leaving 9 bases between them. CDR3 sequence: CASSDSWSSYNEQFF. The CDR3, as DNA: TGTGCCAGCAGTGATTCGTGGAGCTCCTACAATGAGCAGTTCTTC.

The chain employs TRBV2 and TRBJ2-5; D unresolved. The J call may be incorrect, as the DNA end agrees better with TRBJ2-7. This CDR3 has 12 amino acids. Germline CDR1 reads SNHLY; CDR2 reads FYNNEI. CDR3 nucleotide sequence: TGTGCCAGCATCCTCACCAGCTACGAGCAGTACTTC. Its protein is CASILTSYEQYF.

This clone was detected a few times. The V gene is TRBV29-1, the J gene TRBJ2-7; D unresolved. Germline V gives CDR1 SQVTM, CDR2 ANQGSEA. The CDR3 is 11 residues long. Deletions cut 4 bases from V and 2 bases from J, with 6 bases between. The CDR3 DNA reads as TGCAGCGTTGTGGAACCCTACGAGCAGTACTTC. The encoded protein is CSVVEPYEQYF.

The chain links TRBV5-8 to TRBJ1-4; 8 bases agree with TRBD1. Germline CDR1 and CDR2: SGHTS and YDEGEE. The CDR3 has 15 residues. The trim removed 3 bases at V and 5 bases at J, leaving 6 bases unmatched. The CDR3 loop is CASSSGGAENEKLFF. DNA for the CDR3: TGTGCCAGCAGCTCAGGGGGCGCCGAGAATGAAAAACTGTTTTTT. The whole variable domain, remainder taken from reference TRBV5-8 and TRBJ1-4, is EAGVTQSPTHLIKTRGQQATLRCSPISGHTSVYWYQQALGLGLQFLLWYDEGEERNRGNFPPRFSGRQFPNYSSELNVNALELEDSALYLCASSSGGAENEKLFFGSGTQLSVL.

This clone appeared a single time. The chain's CDR3 is CASSSVRYSYEQYF. CDR3 sequence (DNA): TGTGCCAGCAGCTCAGTGAGATATTCCTACGAGCAGTACTTC. The rearrangement links TRBV11-2 to TRBJ2-7; no clear D. The ends were cut back, 4 bases at V and 1 base at J, with 11 bases in the middle. CDR1 is SGHAT, CDR2 FQNNGV, per germline. The CDR3 consists of 14 residues.

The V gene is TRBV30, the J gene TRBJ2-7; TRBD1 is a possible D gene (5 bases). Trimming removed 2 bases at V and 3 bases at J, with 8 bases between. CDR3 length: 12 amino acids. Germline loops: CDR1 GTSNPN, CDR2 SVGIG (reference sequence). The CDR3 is CAWSTDSYEQYF. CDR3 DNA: TGTGCCTGGAGTACTGACAGCTACGAGCAGTACTTC.

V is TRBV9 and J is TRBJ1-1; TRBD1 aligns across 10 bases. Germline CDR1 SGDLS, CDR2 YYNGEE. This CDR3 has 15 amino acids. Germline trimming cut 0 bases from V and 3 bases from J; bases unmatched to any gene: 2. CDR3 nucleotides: TGTGCCAGCAGCGTAGGACAGGGGGCTTACACTGAAGCTTTCTTT. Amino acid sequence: CASSVGQGAYTEAFF.

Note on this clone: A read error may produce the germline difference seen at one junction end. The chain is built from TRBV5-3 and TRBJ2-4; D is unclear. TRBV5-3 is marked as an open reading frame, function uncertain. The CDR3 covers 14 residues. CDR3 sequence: CARSLGRAKNIQYF. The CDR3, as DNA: TGTGCCAGAAGTTTGGGTAGGGCCAAAAACATTCAGTACTTC.

The chain's CDR3 is CASNYGGKTYEQYF. The CDR3 nucleotides are TGTGCCAGCAACTACGGCGGGAAGACCTACGAGCAGTACTTC. The chain recombines TRBV2 with TRBJ2-7; tentative D call: TRBD2 (6 bases). The germline V gene has CDR1 SNHLY and CDR2 FYNNEI. Trimming removed 7 bases at V and 2 bases at J, with 15 bases between. The CDR3 is made up of 14 amino acids.

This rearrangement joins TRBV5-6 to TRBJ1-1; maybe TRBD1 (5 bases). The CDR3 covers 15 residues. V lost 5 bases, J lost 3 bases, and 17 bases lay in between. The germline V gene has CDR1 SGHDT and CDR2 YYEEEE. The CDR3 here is CASRRGGGRYTEAFF. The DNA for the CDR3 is TGTGCCAGCAGACGGGGTGGGGGGAGATACACTGAAGCTTTCTTT.

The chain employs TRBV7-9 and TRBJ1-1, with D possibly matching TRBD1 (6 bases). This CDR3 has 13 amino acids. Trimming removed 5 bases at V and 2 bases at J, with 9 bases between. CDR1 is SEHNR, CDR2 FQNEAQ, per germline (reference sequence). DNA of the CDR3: TGTGCCAGCAGCCCCAGGGGTAACACTGAAGCTTTCTTT. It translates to CASSPRGNTEAFF.

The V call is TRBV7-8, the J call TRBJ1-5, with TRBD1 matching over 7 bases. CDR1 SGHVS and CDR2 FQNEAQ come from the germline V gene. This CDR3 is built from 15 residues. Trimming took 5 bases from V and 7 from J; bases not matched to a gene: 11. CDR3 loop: CASSPRGGLGQPQHF. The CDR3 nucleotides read TGTGCCAGCAGCCCCAGGGGGGGGTTAGGGCAGCCCCAGCATTTT.

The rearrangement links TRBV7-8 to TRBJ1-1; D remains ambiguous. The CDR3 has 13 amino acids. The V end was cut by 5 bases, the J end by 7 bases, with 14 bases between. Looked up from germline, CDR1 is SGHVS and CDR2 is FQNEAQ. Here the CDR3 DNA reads TGTGCCAGCAGCCCCCCTTCGGCTGTTGAAGCTTTCTTT. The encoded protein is CASSPPSAVEAFF. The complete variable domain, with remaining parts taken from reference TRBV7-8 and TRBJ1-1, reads GAGVSQSPRYKVAKRGQDVALRCDPISGHVSLFWYQQALGQGPEFLTYFQNEAQLDKSGLPSDRFFAERPEGSVSTLKIQRTQQEDSAVYLCASSPPSAVEAFFGQGTRLTVV.

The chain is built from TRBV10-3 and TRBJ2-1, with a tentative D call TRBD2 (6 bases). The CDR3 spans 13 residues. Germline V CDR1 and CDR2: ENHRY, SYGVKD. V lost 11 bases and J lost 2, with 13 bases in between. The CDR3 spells CAAQGLTYNEQFF. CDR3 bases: TGTGCCGCGCAGGGACTCACCTACAATGAGCAGTTCTTC.

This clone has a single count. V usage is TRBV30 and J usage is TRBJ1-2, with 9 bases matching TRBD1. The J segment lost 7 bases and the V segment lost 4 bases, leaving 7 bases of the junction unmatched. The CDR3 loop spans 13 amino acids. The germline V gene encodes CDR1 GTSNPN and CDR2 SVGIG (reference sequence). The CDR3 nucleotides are TGTGCCTGGAATGTACAGGGGGCGGCTGGCTACACCTTC. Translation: CAWNVQGAAGYTF.

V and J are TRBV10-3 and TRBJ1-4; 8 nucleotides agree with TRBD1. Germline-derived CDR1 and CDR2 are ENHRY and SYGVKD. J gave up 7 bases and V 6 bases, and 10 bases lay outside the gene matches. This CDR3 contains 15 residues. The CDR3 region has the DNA TGTGCCATCAGGTCCGGGACAGGCGGAAGTGAAAAACTGTTTTTT. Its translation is CAIRSGTGGSEKLFF.

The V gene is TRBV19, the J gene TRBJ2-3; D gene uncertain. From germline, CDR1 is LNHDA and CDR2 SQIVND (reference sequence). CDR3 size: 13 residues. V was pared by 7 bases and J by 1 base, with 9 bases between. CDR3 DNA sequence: TGTGCCAGTACTGCCTCAGGCACAGATACGCAGTATTTT. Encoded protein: CASTASGTDTQYF.

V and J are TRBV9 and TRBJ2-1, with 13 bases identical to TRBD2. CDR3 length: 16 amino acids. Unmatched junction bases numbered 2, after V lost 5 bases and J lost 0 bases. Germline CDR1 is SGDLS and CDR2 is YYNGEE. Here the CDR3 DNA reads TGTGCCAGCAGTACTAGCGGGGGGGCCTCCTACAATGAGCAGTTCTTC. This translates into CASSTSGGASYNEQFF.